The rows below give T cell receptor beta chains drawn from one sample of a study of cytomegalovirus exposure and HLA in healthy donors. Data came from immunoSEQ multiplex PCR; TCRdb stores just in-frame clones and leaves some out. The data show about 150,000 clones, about 89% seen once. The sequencing sample was made of PBMCs. The receptor source for this set is a young man in good health and CMV-seronegative. CDR3s include the opening cysteine and the closing phenylalanine or tryptophan. The D gene is left open where the match is weak.

v_call	j_call	d_call	cdr3_nt	cdr3_aa
TRBV2	TRBJ1-2	TRBD1	TGTGCCAGCAGTGGAGGGGCCCTAAGACAGGGTAGGGACTATGGCTACACCTTC	CASSGGALRQGRDYGYTF
TRBV5-6	TRBJ2-2	.	TGTGCCAGCAGCATCTACCGGGTCCCTCGAGAGCTGTTTTTT	CASSIYRVPRELFF
TRBV5-1	TRBJ2-2	TRBD1	TGCGCCAGCAGCTTTCCTAGGACAGGGGTGGAAACCGGGGAGCTGTTTTTT	CASSFPRTGVETGELFF
TRBV7-9	TRBJ2-5	TRBD1	TGTGCCAGCAGGGAGGGACAGGGCATGCAAGAGACCCAGTACTTC	CASREGQGMQETQYF
TRBV5-1	TRBJ2-7	TRBD1	TGCGCCAGCAGCGAACTACAGGGGGTTGGCTACGAGCAGTACTTC	CASSELQGVGYEQYF
TRBV6-5	TRBJ1-1	.	TGTGCCAGCACCCCTGGGGGAGGCACTGAAGCTTTCTTT	CASTPGGGTEAFF
TRBV19	TRBJ2-1	TRBD2	TGTGCCAGTAGGGATAGCGGGAGCCAGGATGAGCAGTTCTTC	CASRDSGSQDEQFF
TRBV14	TRBJ1-2	.	TGTGCCAGCAGCCAAGATTGGAGTTCCGCATGGCAGGGTGGCTACACCTTC	CASSQDWSSAWQGGYTF
TRBV2	TRBJ2-7	TRBD2	TGTGCCAGCAGTGAAGCTTCTCTGACTAGCTGGATGAGCGAGCAGTACTTC	CASSEASLTSWMSEQYF
TRBV9	TRBJ2-2	.	TGTGCCAGCAGCGTAGGTAGCGGAGGCGGGGAGCTGTTTTTT	CASSVGSGGGELFF
TRBV9	TRBJ2-1	TRBD2	TGTGCCAGCAGCGGTAGCGGGGGACCTAACAATGAGCAGTTCTTC	CASSGSGGPNNEQFF
TRBV6-1	TRBJ1-5	.	TGTGCCAGCACCGGGGAAGGTGGACCTAATCAGCCCCAGCATTTT	CASTGEGGPNQPQHF
TRBV7-9	TRBJ1-2	TRBD1	TGTGCCAGCAGCACAGGGGCCGGTGGCTACACCTTC	CASSTGAGGYTF
TRBV10-3	TRBJ2-1	TRBD2	TGTGCCACCTACGGGACTAGTATGAATGAGCAGTTCTTC	CATYGTSMNEQFF